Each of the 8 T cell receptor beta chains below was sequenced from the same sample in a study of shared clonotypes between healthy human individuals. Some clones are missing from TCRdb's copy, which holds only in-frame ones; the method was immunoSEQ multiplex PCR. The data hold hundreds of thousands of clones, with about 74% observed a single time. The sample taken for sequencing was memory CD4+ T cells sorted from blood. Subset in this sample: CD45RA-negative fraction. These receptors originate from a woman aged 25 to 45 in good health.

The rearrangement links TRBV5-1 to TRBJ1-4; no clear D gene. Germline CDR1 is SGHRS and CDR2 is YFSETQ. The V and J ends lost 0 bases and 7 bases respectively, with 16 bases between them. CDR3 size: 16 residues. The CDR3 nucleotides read TGCGCCAGCAGCTTGGTAGCGGAAAGACATAGTGAAAAACTGTTTTTT. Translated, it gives CASSLVAERHSEKLFF. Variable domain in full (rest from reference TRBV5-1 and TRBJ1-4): KAGVTQTPRYLIKTRGQQVTLSCSPISGHRSVSWYQQTPGQGLQFLFEYFSETQRNKGNFPGRFSGRQFSNSRSEMNVSTLELGDSALYLCASSLVAERHSEKLFFGSGTQLSVL.

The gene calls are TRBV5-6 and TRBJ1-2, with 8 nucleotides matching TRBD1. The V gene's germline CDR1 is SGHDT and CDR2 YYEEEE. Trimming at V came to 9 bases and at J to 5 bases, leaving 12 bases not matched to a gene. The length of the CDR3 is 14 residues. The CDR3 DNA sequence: TGTGCCACCCACCGAGGGGGACAGGAGTATGGCTACACCTTC. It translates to CATHRGGQEYGYTF.

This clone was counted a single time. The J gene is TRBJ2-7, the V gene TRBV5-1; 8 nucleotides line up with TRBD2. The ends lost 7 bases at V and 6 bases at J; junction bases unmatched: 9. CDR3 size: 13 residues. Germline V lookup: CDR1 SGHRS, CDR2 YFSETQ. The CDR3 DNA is TGCGCCAGCGGCCTAGCGGGTGGTTTCGAGCAGTACTTC. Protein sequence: CASGLAGGFEQYF.

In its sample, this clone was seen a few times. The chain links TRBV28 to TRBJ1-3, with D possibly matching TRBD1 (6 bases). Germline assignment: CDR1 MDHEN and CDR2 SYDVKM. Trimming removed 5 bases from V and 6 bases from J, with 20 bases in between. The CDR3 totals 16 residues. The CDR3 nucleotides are TGTGCCAGCAGTCCTCCGCGTGGGAGGGGGGAAAACACCATATATTTT. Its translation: CASSPPRGRGENTIYF.

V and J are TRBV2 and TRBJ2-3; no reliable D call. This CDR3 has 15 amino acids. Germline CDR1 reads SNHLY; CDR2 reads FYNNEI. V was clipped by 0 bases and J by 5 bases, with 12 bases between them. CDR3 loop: CASSEALKFGDTQYF. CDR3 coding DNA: TGTGCCAGCAGTGAAGCGCTTAAGTTTGGAGATACGCAGTATTTT.

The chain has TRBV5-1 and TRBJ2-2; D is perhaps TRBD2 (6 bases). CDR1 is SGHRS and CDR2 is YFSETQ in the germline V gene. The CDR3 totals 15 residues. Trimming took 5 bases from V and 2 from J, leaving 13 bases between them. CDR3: CASRTGTHNTGELFF. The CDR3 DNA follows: TGCGCCAGCAGAACCGGGACTCATAACACCGGGGAGCTGTTTTTT.

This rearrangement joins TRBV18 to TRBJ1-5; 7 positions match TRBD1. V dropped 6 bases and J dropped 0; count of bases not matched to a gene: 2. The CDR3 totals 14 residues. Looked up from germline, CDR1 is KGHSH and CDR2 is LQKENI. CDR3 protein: CASSGQYSNQPQHF. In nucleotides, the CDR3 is TGTGCCAGCTCGGGACAGTATAGCAATCAGCCCCAGCATTTT.

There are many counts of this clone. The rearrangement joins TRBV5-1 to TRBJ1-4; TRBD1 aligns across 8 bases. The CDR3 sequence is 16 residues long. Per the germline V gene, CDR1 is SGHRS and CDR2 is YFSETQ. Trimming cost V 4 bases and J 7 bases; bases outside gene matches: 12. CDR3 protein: CASSNRGLELSEKLFF. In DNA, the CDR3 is TGCGCCAGCAGCAACAGGGGGTTAGAATTGAGTGAAAAACTGTTTTTT.